The 23 T cell receptor beta chains below were found in one sample sequenced in a study of type 1 regulatory T cells. In TCRdb, the reads were re-called with MiXCR into one record per CDR3 protein. In the table there are approximately 19,000 distinct CDR3 sequences, 10% of which are singletons. Sequencing was carried out using CD4+ T cells, either the whole sample or a sorted fraction (not recorded which). These receptor sequences come from a human donor in good health.

The gene calls are TRBV7-2 and TRBJ2-1; 13 bases are shared with TRBD2. CDR3 length equals 15 residues. V trimming: 5 bases; J trimming: 12 bases; junction bases outside the gene matches: 10. Germline CDR1 and CDR2: SGHTA and FQGNSA. CDR3 residues: CASSPRTSGSIVQFF. In DNA, the CDR3 is TGTGCCAGCAGCCCACGGACTAGCGGGAGTATCGTGCAGTTCTTC.

About this clonotype: One junction end disagrees with the germline gene, perhaps due to a read error. This chain uses TRBV19 with TRBJ2-5; the D is unclear. Germline V CDR1 and CDR2: LNHDA, SQIVND (reference sequence). This CDR3 region has 13 residues. DNA for the CDR3: TGTGCCAGTAGTATTGGCGGCTTGGAGACCCGGTACTTC. Translated, it gives CASSIGGLETRYF.

This clonotype showed up many times. The chain carries TRBV14 and TRBJ2-3; 7 nucleotides align to TRBD2. Germline V gene data show CDR1 as SGHDN and CDR2 as FVKESK. V was clipped by 2 bases and J by 4 bases; unmatched bases: 6. The CDR3 totals 15 residues. The CDR3 region has the DNA TGTGCCAGCAGCCAAAGGACTAGTGTGGCAGATACGCAGTATTTT. Translating it yields CASSQRTSVADTQYF.

This clonotype was seen at least ten times. The chain is built from TRBV18 and TRBJ2-1; D remains ambiguous. V was clipped by 3 bases and J by 0 bases, with 12 bases between them. This CDR3 spans 16 amino acids. CDR1 is KGHSH, CDR2 LQKENI, per germline. DNA of the CDR3: TGTGCCAGCTCACCGAAGACAACCAGCTCCTACAATGAGCAGTTCTTC. Translation: CASSPKTTSSYNEQFF.

The chain has TRBV7-9 and TRBJ2-2, with D perhaps TRBD2 (6 bases). Deletions cut 5 bases from V and 0 bases from J, with 10 bases between. Germline CDR1 and CDR2: SEHNR and FQNEAQ (reference sequence). The CDR3 is made up of 15 amino acids. The CDR3 protein is CASSQRATNTGELFF. CDR3 DNA: TGTGCCAGCAGCCAGCGGGCGACGAACACCGGGGAGCTGTTTTTT.

The V call is TRBV20-1, the J call TRBJ2-3; D gene ambiguous. The V gene lost 2 bases and the J gene lost 2 bases, with 5 bases spanning the gap. Germline V CDR1 and CDR2: DFQATT, SNEGSKA (reference sequence). The CDR3 runs to 12 residues. DNA of the CDR3: TGCAGTGCTAGATATATCACAGATACGCAGTATTTT. Translating it yields CSARYITDTQYF.

This clonotype was seen many times. The CDR3 loop reads CASSQILQGYTGELFF. In nucleotides, the CDR3 is TGTGCCAGCAGCCAGATTCTCCAGGGTTACACCGGGGAGCTGTTTTTT. The J gene is TRBJ2-2, the V gene TRBV7-8; D might be TRBD1 (5 bases). Germline assignment: CDR1 SGHVS and CDR2 FQNEAQ. The CDR3 length is 16 residues. V lost 5 bases to trimming and J lost 3 bases, with 16 bases between them.

In this sample, this clonotype turned up many times. V gene TRBV14 combines with J gene TRBJ1-2, with D possibly being TRBD1 (5 bases). Trimming pared 4 bases from V and 8 bases from J, leaving 14 bases between. Germline assignment: CDR1 SGHDN and CDR2 FVKESK. The CDR3 is 13 amino acids. CDR3 in amino acids: CASSLELGRGYTF. The DNA for the CDR3 is TGTGCCAGCAGCCTGGAGTTGGGGCGCGGCTACACCTTC.

The genes are TRBV5-1 and TRBJ1-1; TRBD1 might be the D (6 bases). Germline V CDR1 and CDR2: SGHRS, YFSETQ. The CDR3 runs 16 residues. Trimming removed 0 bases from V and 6 bases from J, with 18 bases in between. The CDR3 region has the DNA TGCGCCAGCAGCTTGGGGGGGCTATCCGGTTACGCTGAAGCTTTCTTT. This gives the protein CASSLGGLSGYAEAFF.

In its sample, this clonotype was seen a few times. The chain couples TRBV29-1 to TRBJ2-7, with a weak D call TRBD2 (6 bases). The V and J ends lost 5 bases and 4 bases respectively, with 12 bases between them. The CDR3 runs to 12 residues. CDR1 and CDR2 (germline): SQVTM, ANQGSEA. The CDR3 loop reads CSVRASAYEQYF. DNA of the CDR3: TGCAGCGTTAGGGCTAGCGCGTACGAGCAGTACTTC.

This clonotype was seen more than once but under ten times. The chain is built from TRBV20-1 and TRBJ2-7; tentatively, D is TRBD2 (5 bases). The CDR3 has 15 amino acids. The germline CDR1 and CDR2 sequences are DFQATT and SNEGSKA (reference sequence). Trimming took off 5 bases at V and 3 bases at J, with 20 bases between the two ends. CDR3 DNA: TGCAGTGCTGAAGTTTCGCGGGCCGCCAACTACGAGCAGTACTTC. It translates to CSAEVSRAANYEQYF.

This clonotype was observed a few times. The rearrangement links TRBV5-1 to TRBJ2-2, with TRBD2 as a possible D gene (6 bases). The CDR3 is made up of 13 amino acids. Germline CDR1 SGHRS, CDR2 YFSETQ. V was clipped by 1 base and J by 7 bases, with 8 bases between them. The CDR3 is CASSLREDGELFF. The CDR3 DNA sequence: TGCGCCAGCAGCTTGAGGGAGGACGGGGAGCTGTTTTTT.

This clonotype came up many times. This chain's CDR3 is CASSLATSRYNEQFF. Written as DNA, the CDR3 is TGTGCCAGCAGCTTAGCGACTAGCAGATACAATGAGCAGTTCTTC. The genes are TRBV7-3 and TRBJ2-1; 7 positions match TRBD2. This CDR3 comprises 15 residues. Per the germline V gene, CDR1 is SGHTA and CDR2 is FQGTGA. After removal of 2 bases from V and 4 bases from J, the junction contained 5 bases not matched to a gene. Looking up the rest from reference TRBV7-3 and TRBJ2-1 gives the full variable domain: GAGVSQTPSNKVTEKGKYVELRCDPISGHTALYWYRQSLGQGPEFLIYFQGTGAADDSGLPNDRFFAVRPEGSVSTLKIQRTERGDSAVYLCASSLATSRYNEQFFGPGTRLTVL.

A few counts support this clonotype. The gene calls are TRBV19 and TRBJ1-5; D may be TRBD1 (5 bases). The CDR3 sequence is 14 residues long. CDR1 LNHDA and CDR2 SQIVND come from the germline V gene (reference sequence). The ends were cut back, 6 bases at V and 2 bases at J, with 11 bases in the middle. The CDR3 nucleotides read TGTGCCAGTAGGCAACAGGCGGGCAATCAGCCCCAGCATTTT. Its protein is CASRQQAGNQPQHF.

This clonotype has ten or more counts. The chain has TRBV4-2 and TRBJ2-7; TRBD2 matches at 11 bases. V lost 1 base to trimming and J lost 6 bases; unmatched junction nucleotides: 8. CDR3 size: 16 residues. Germline CDR1 reads LGHNA; CDR2 reads YNFKEQ. CDR3 in DNA: TGTGCCAGCAGCCAAGTACTAGCGGGAGTTAGGTCCGAGCAGTACTTC. This sequence encodes CASSQVLAGVRSEQYF.

This clonotype was counted many times. The chain couples TRBV5-1 to TRBJ2-3, with a possible D match to TRBD2 (6 bases). CDR3 length: 16 residues. V was clipped by 4 bases and J by 3 bases, with 18 bases between them. CDR1 SGHRS and CDR2 YFSETQ come from the germline V gene. The CDR3 DNA reads as TGCGCCAGCAGCCCGTATAGGCCGGGAGAAACAGATACGCAGTATTTT. Its translation: CASSPYRPGETDTQYF.

This clonotype was counted a few times. The rearrangement links TRBV5-1 to TRBJ1-2; 9 bases agree with TRBD1. Germline-derived CDR1 and CDR2 are SGHRS and YFSETQ. V lost 6 bases to trimming and J lost 14 bases; unmatched junction nucleotides: 17. CDR3 length: 14 amino acids. CDR3: CASTQEPGQGSGTF. The CDR3 DNA sequence: TGCGCCAGCACGCAAGAACCGGGACAGGGTTCGGGGACCTTC.

This clonotype was counted ten times or more. This sequence joins TRBV29-1 and TRBJ1-2, with TRBD1 identical over 7 bases. CDR1 and CDR2 (germline): SQVTM, ANQGSEA. This CDR3 spans 11 amino acids. V dropped 6 bases and J dropped 4; count of bases not matched to a gene: 2. Written as DNA, the CDR3 is TGCAGCGTCAGACAGGGCTATGGCTACACCTTC. This codes for CSVRQGYGYTF.

A few counts support this clonotype. The V call is TRBV30, the J call TRBJ1-2, with D perhaps TRBD1 (5 bases). This CDR3 has 15 residues. Deletions cut 0 bases from V and 7 bases from J, with 18 bases between. The germline V gene encodes CDR1 GTSNPN and CDR2 SVGIG (reference sequence). DNA for the CDR3: TGTGCCTGGAGTGTACAAGGGAGGGGATCGGGTGGCTACACCTTC. It codes for CAWSVQGRGSGGYTF. The variable domain in full, completed from reference TRBV30 and TRBJ1-2, reads SQTIHQWPATLVQPVGSPLSLECTVEGTSNPNLYWYRQAAGRGLQLLFYSVGIGQISSEVPQNLSASRPQDRQFILSSKKLLLSDSGFYLCAWSVQGRGSGGYTFGSGTRLTVV.

This clonotype was detected only a few times. V is TRBV12-3 or TRBV12-4 and J is TRBJ2-5; 7 nucleotides align to TRBD2. This CDR3 has 13 residues. V gave up 6 bases and J gave up 1 base; unmatched junction bases: 2. The CDR3 DNA reads as TGTGCCAGCAGAACTAGCGCCCAAGAGACCCAGTACTTC. It is translated as CASRTSAQETQYF.

This clonotype rates as medium-sized. One junction end disagrees with the germline gene, perhaps due to a read error. This chain connects TRBV28 to TRBJ2-3; a possible D gene is TRBD1 (6 bases). This CDR3 has 13 residues. CDR1 and CDR2 (germline): MDHEN, SYDVKM. The CDR3 DNA reads TGTGCCAGCAGTTTATCGGCCCAGGGGCGATCGGATTTT. Encoded protein: CASSLSAQGRSDF.

This clonotype came up many times. The chain combines TRBV29-1 with TRBJ2-6, with TRBD1 matching over 7 bases. The CDR3 length is 14 residues. Germline V gives CDR1 SQVTM, CDR2 ANQGSEA. J gave up 1 base and V 6 bases, and 3 bases lay outside the gene matches. Here the CDR3 reads CSVRQGSGANVLTF. DNA for the CDR3: TGCAGCGTCAGACAGGGTTCTGGGGCCAACGTCCTGACTTTC. The full variable domain, rest sourced from reference TRBV29-1 and TRBJ2-6, is SAVISQKPSRDICQRGTSLTIQCQVDSQVTMMFWYRQQPGQSLTLIATANQGSEATYESGFVIDKFPISRPNLTFSTLTVSNMSPEDSSIYLCSVRQGSGANVLTFGAGSRLTVL.

This clonotype was observed many times. The chain joins TRBV7-8 to TRBJ2-1; D is ambiguous. Germline CDR1 SGHVS, CDR2 FQNEAQ. V shed 5 bases and J shed 8 bases, with 10 bases lying between them. This CDR3 comprises 12 residues. CDR3 in DNA: TGTGCCAGCAGCCCCCAGTCCGATGAGCAGTTCTTC. This gives the protein CASSPQSDEQFF.